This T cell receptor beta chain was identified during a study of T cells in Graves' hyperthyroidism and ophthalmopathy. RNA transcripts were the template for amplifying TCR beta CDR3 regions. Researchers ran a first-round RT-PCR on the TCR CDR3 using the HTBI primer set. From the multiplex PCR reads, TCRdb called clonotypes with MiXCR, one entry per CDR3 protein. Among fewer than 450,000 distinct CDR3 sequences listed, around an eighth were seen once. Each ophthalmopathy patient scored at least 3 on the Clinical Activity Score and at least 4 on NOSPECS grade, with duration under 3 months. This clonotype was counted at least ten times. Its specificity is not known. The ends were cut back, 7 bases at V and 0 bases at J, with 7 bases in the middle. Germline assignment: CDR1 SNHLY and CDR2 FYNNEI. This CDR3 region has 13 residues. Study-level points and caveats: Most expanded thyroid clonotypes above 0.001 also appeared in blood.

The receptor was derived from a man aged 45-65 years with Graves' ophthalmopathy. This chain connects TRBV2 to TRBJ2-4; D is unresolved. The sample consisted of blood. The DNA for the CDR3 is TGTGCCAGCATTGGAAGAGCCAAAAACATTCAGTACTTC. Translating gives CASIGRAKNIQYF.